This T cell receptor (beta chain) is drawn from a study of beta chain features in type 1 diabetes. All of the isolated RNA was reverse transcribed, so expressed TCRB transcripts were sequenced. The method was immunoSEQ multiplex PCR; TCRdb's version includes in-frame clones alone and lacks a portion of them. Seen here are more than 550,000 clones, around 15% observed once, and the top ten hold nearly 0.04%. Findings of the study overall: A moderate, significant TCRB CDR3 shortening appeared in type 1 diabetes across four CD4+ subsets. In the patient group, naive, central memory and Treg TCRB repertoires seemed more alike than in the healthy donor group.

Each of the CD4+ naive, central memory, regulatory and stem cell-like memory populations was sorted via CD45RO/CCR7/CD25/CD127/CD95/CD27. Only a few counts were recorded for this clone. Its antigen remains unknown. Germline V gives CDR1 SGHRS, CDR2 YFSETQ. The V gene lost 3 bases and the J gene lost 3 bases, with 10 bases spanning the gap. CDR3 length: 13 residues. Sequencing was carried out using naive CD4+ T cells from blood. The chain combines TRBV5-1 with TRBJ2-7, with D tentatively TRBD2 (6 bases). The sequence was obtained from a man between 18 and 35 years old with type 1 diabetes. For the CDR3, the DNA is TGCGCCAGCAGCTGGGACTTTTACTACGAGCAGTACTTC. Its protein product is CASSWDFYYEQYF.